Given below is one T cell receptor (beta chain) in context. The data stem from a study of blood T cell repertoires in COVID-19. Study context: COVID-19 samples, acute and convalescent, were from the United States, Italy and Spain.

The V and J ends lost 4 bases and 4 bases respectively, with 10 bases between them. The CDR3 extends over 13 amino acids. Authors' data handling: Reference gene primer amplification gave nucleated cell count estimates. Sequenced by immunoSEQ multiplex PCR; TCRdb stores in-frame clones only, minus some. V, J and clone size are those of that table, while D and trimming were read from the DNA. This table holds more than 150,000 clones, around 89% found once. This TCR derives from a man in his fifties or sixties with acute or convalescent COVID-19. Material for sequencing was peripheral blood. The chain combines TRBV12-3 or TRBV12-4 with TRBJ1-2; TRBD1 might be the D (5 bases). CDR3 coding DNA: TGTGCCAGCAGTTCGGGGGGGATCTATGGCTACACCTTC. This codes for CASSSGGIYGYTF.